This passage covers 21 T cell receptor beta chains from one sample sequenced in a study of blood T cell repertoires in COVID-19. Libraries were prepared by immunoSEQ multiplex PCR; TCRdb keeps only in-frame clonotypes and omits some of them. The sample includes around 240,000 clones, approximately 81% of them seen just once. Source material: peripheral blood. The origin of the receptors is a man aged 40-49 years with acute or convalescent COVID-19.

This rearrangement joins TRBV7-2 to TRBJ1-1, with TRBD1 as a possible D gene (5 bases). V was trimmed by 3 bases and J by 0 bases, leaving 8 bases between them. This CDR3 region has 14 residues. The germline V gene has CDR1 SGHTA and CDR2 FQGNSA. CDR3 coding DNA: TGTGCCAGCAGCTTTGACAGCCTGAACACTGAAGCTTTCTTT. It codes for CASSFDSLNTEAFF.

The chain couples TRBV4-3 to TRBJ1-6, with D unclear. V was cut by 1 base and J by 5 bases, with 12 bases left in between. This CDR3 has 16 residues. The germline V gene has CDR1 LGHNA and CDR2 YSLEER. CDR3 coding DNA: TGCGCCAGCAGCCAAGTTGCCACAGCCGATAATTCACCCCTCCACTTT. It is translated as CASSQVATADNSPLHF.

V gene TRBV5-6 combines with J gene TRBJ2-5, with 9 bases aligning to TRBD2. The V gene's germline CDR1 is SGHDT and CDR2 YYEEEE. V lost 1 base and J lost 4; bases outside the gene matches: 5. This CDR3 has 15 residues. This chain's CDR3 is CASSLTGGGGETQYF. As DNA, the CDR3 is TGTGCCAGCAGCTTGACGGGCGGGGGGGGAGAGACCCAGTACTTC.

This chain joins TRBV19 and TRBJ2-3; the D gene is possibly TRBD2 (6 bases). The CDR3 covers 16 residues. The V gene's germline CDR1 is LNHDA and CDR2 SQIVND (reference sequence). V shed 0 bases and J shed 1 base, with 11 bases lying between them. The CDR3 spells CASSIDPEGGTDTQYF. Written as DNA, the CDR3 is TGTGCCAGTAGTATAGATCCGGAGGGAGGCACAGATACGCAGTATTTT.

The V call is TRBV5-8, the J call TRBJ2-3, with a possible D match to TRBD1 (6 bases). Germline V gene data show CDR1 as SGHTS and CDR2 as YDEGEE. The CDR3 sequence is 14 residues long. Trimming stripped 2 bases from V and 2 bases from J, with 9 bases between. The CDR3 nucleotides are TGTGCCAGCAGCTTTCAGGGGACCACAGATACGCAGTATTTT. Translating it yields CASSFQGTTDTQYF. Using reference TRBV5-8 and TRBJ2-3 for the parts outside the CDR3, the full variable domain is EAGVTQSPTHLIKTRGQQATLRCSPISGHTSVYWYQQALGLGLQFLLWYDEGEERNRGNFPPRFSGRQFPNYSSELNVNALELEDSALYLCASSFQGTTDTQYFGPGTRLTVL.

The chain combines TRBV18 with TRBJ1-5; 7 nucleotides agree with TRBD1. Germline V gene sequence: CDR1 KGHSH, CDR2 LQKENI. Trimming took 1 base from V and 5 from J; bases not matched to a gene: 5. The CDR3 covers 15 residues. The CDR3 spells CASSPRDRRDQPQHF. The CDR3, as DNA: TGTGCCAGCTCACCACGGGACAGACGCGATCAGCCCCAGCATTTT.

This clone has just one count. The J gene is TRBJ2-3, the V gene TRBV11-3, with D perhaps matching TRBD1 (6 bases). The CDR3 extends over 16 amino acids. Deletions cut 4 bases from V and 1 base from J, with 15 bases between. Germline CDR1 is SGHNT and CDR2 is YENEEA. The CDR3 reads CASSSGQSGGTDTQYF. CDR3 sequence (DNA): TGTGCCAGCAGCTCAGGACAGTCAGGCGGCACAGATACGCAGTATTTT.

The rearrangement joins TRBV9 to TRBJ1-6, with unresolved D. The CDR3 length is 16 residues. In germline, CDR1 is SGDLS, CDR2 YYNGEE. Trimming stripped 0 bases from V and 2 bases from J, with 9 bases between. CDR3 bases: TGTGCCAGCAGCGTAGGTCAGACAACCTATAATTCACCCCTCCACTTT. It specifies CASSVGQTTYNSPLHF.

The chain links TRBV30 to TRBJ1-2; D is perhaps TRBD1 (5 bases). This CDR3 has 14 amino acids. The V end lost 0 bases, the J end lost 4 bases, and 12 bases lay between the germline ends. Germline V gene data show CDR1 as GTSNPN and CDR2 as SVGIG (reference sequence). The DNA for the CDR3 is TGTGCCTGGAGTGTAATCCGGACAACCTATGGCTACACCTTC. Translated: CAWSVIRTTYGYTF.

This clone has just a few counts. The chain couples TRBV4-2 to TRBJ2-3; 7 nucleotides line up with TRBD2. Germline trimming cut 4 bases from V and 4 bases from J; bases unmatched to any gene: 5. The V gene's germline CDR1 is LGHNA and CDR2 YNFKEQ. This CDR3 has 14 amino acids. CDR3 in DNA: TGTGCCAGCAGCCGCACCCGGGGGGCAGATACGCAGTATTTT. Translation gives CASSRTRGADTQYF.

Here the CDR3 reads CASSLDPRLGEARQETQYF. CDR3 nucleotides: TGTGCCAGCAGCTTAGATCCGAGGTTAGGAGAGGCGCGGCAAGAGACCCAGTACTTC. The V and J genes are TRBV11-2 and TRBJ2-5; D unclear. The germline V and J ends were trimmed by 0 bases and 2 bases, with 22 bases remaining between them. CDR1 and CDR2 from the germline V gene are SGHAT and FQNNGV. The CDR3 is 19 residues long. Full variable domain (rest looked up from reference TRBV11-2 and TRBJ2-5): EAGVAQSPRYKIIEKRQSVAFWCNPISGHATLYWYQQILGQGPKLLIQFQNNGVVDDSQLPKDRFSAERLKGVDSTLKIQPAKLEDSAVYLCASSLDPRLGEARQETQYFGPGTRLLVL.

CDR3 loop: CASSRGPRQPQHF. The CDR3 DNA reads as TGTGCCAGTAGTAGGGGGCCCAGACAGCCCCAGCATTTT. The chain carries TRBV19 and TRBJ1-5; TRBD1 might be the D (6 bases). The germline gives CDR1 LNHDA, CDR2 SQIVND (reference sequence). The CDR3 is 13 residues long. Deletions cut 4 bases from V and 7 bases from J, with 11 bases between.

The V gene is TRBV3-1 (or the pseudogene TRBV3-2), the J gene TRBJ2-7, with D perhaps TRBD2 (6 bases). Trimming stripped 4 bases from V and 4 bases from J, with 23 bases between. The CDR3 has 17 amino acids. CDR1 is LGHDT and CDR2 is YNNKEL in the germline V gene (reference sequence). CDR3 DNA: TGTGCCAGCAGCCCTAACTTTCCGGGACTTGGGCAGTACGAGCAGTACTTC. Its protein is CASSPNFPGLGQYEQYF.

The CDR3 protein is CAWSSQTGGGYTF. The CDR3 DNA is TGTGCCTGGAGTAGCCAGACAGGGGGTGGCTACACCTTC. V is TRBV30 and J is TRBJ1-2, with TRBD1 matching over 9 bases. Trimming cost V 2 bases and J 7 bases; bases outside gene matches: 5. The CDR3 totals 13 residues. CDR1 and CDR2 (germline): GTSNPN, SVGIG (reference sequence).

The V gene is TRBV7-2, the J gene TRBJ2-6; no clear D. CDR1 and CDR2 (germline): SGHTA, FQGNSA. There are 15 residues in the CDR3. V shed 5 bases and J shed 0 bases, with 8 bases lying between them. CDR3 DNA: TGTGCCAGCAGCCCACAGATCTCTGGGGCCAACGTCCTGACTTTC. This sequence encodes CASSPQISGANVLTF.

This chain links TRBV23-1 with TRBJ1-1; D gene unclear. TRBV23-1 counts as an open reading frame of uncertain function. The ends were cut back, 1 base at V and 1 base at J, with 13 bases in the middle. The CDR3 runs to 16 residues. CDR3 sequence reads: CASSQFEGTTNTEAFF. In DNA, the CDR3 is TGCGCCAGCAGTCAATTTGAGGGTACTACGAACACTGAAGCTTTCTTT.

This clone was counted a single time. The J gene is TRBJ2-1, the V gene TRBV9; 9 nucleotides match TRBD1. This CDR3 comprises 17 residues. V was pared by 3 bases and J by 7 bases, with 14 bases of the junction left unmatched. Per the germline V gene, CDR1 is SGDLS and CDR2 is YYNGEE. The CDR3 spells CASSGRFGTGSSNEQFF. The CDR3 DNA is TGTGCCAGCAGCGGACGTTTCGGGACAGGGAGCTCTAATGAGCAGTTCTTC.

This rearrangement joins TRBV19 to TRBJ1-4, with D perhaps matching TRBD1 (6 bases). V was clipped by 1 base and J by 5 bases, with 14 bases between them. The length of the CDR3 is 16 residues. CDR1 and CDR2 from the germline V gene are LNHDA and SQIVND (reference sequence). The CDR3 reads CASSIGNRAPNEKLFF. CDR3 nucleotides: TGTGCCAGTAGTATAGGAAACAGGGCTCCCAATGAAAAACTGTTTTTT.

The chain carries TRBV19 and TRBJ1-1; 7 positions agree with TRBD1. The V segment lost 2 bases and the J segment 1 base; nucleotides outside the gene matches: 1. The CDR3 has 14 amino acids. CDR1 and CDR2 from the germline V gene are LNHDA and SQIVND (reference sequence). CDR3 in DNA: TGTGCCAGTAGTATAAGGGGGCCGAACACTGAAGCTTTCTTT. This translates into CASSIRGPNTEAFF.

In this sample, this clone turned up a few times. Here the CDR3 DNA reads TGTGCCAGCAGCTTAGAACAGTTCTATGGCTACACCTTC. Translated, it gives CASSLEQFYGYTF. The rearrangement joins TRBV7-2 to TRBJ1-2; no reliable D call. The ends were cut back, 1 base at V and 4 bases at J, with 7 bases in the middle. The CDR3 extends over 13 amino acids. Germline V lookup: CDR1 SGHTA, CDR2 FQGNSA.

This chain links TRBV6-6 with TRBJ1-1, with TRBD1 matching 8 bases. In germline, CDR1 is MNHNY, CDR2 SVGAGI (reference sequence). The CDR3 is 15 residues long. Unmatched junction bases numbered 16, after V lost 8 bases and J lost 8 bases. CDR3 protein: CASDTIGTGPTEAFF. The CDR3 nucleotides read TGTGCCAGCGACACCATCGGGACAGGTCCTACAGAAGCTTTCTTT.